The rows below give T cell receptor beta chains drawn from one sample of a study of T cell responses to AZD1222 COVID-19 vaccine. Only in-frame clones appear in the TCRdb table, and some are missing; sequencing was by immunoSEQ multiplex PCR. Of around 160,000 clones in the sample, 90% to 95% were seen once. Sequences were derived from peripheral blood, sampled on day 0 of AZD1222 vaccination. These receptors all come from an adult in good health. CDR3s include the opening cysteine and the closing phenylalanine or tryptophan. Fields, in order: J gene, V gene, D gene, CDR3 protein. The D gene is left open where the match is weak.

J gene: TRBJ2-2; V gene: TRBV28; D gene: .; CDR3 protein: CASSTRIQGSLTGELFF
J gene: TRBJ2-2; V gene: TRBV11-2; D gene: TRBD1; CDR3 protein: CASSLVLQGAVTGELFF
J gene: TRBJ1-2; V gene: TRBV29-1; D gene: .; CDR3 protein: CSVEVGPPNYGYTF
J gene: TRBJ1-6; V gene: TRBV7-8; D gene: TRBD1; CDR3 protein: CAGAGTDYNSPLHF
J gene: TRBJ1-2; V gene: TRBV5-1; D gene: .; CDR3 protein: CASSLQGSSYGYTF
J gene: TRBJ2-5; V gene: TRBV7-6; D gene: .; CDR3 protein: CASSPHVGSRVETQYF
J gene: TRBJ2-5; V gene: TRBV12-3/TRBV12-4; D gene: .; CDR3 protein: CASRTSHLETQYF
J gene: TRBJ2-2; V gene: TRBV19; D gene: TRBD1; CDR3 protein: CASNSAGGVGELFF
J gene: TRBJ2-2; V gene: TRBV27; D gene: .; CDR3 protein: CASSLQGSGELFF
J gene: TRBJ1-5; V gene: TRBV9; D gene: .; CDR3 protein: CASSVDSGGNQPQHF
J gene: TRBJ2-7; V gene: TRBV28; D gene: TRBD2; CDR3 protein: CASSLFTRMPSGAGEQYF
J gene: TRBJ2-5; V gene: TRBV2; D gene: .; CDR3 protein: CASSVARETQYF
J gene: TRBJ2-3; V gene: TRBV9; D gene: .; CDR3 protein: CASSVGAAGTDTQYF
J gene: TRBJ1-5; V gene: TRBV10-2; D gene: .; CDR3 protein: CASSDGVWNQPQHF
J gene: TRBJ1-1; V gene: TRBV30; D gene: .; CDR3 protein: CAWSGRWGEGSTEAFF
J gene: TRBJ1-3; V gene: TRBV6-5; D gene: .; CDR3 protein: CASSPRAGNTIYF
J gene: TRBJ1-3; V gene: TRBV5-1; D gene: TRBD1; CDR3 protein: CASSATGGTGNTIYF
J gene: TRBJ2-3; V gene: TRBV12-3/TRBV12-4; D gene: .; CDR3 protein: CASSIGDTQYF
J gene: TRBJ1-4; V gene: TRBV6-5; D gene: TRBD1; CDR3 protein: CLSGTGVSTNEKLFF
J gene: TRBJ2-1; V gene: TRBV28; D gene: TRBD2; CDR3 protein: CASSPWASGFNEQFF
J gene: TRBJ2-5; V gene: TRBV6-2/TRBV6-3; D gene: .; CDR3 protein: CASSYLFSQETQYF
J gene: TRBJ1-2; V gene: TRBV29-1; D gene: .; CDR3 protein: CSVAPQGYGYTF
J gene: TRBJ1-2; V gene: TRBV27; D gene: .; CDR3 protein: CASSLSTNYGYTF
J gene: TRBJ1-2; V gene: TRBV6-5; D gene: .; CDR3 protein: CASTPGRASDAYTF
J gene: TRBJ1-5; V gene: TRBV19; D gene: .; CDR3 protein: CASSTAATPTGWNQPQHF
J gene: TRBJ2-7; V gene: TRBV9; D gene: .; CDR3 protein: CASSVEGYSYEQYF